This T cell receptor beta chain originates from a study of lymphopenia after photon versus proton radiotherapy. Points from the study as a whole: Oligoclonal CD8+ Temra expansion after nadir drove photon patients' diversity drop. Post-nadir TCR diversity decline inversely tracked overall survival among those who died. Proton therapy kept repertoires fairly stable, unlike photons, which gained effector/memory cells. Better survival with proton therapy was suggested as possible, not demonstrated.

This clone was detected a few times. Its antigen is undetermined. Sequencing was performed with immunoSEQ multiplex PCR; in TCRdb, only in-frame clones are kept and a portion is missing. The sample lists 55,000 to 70,000 clones, more than 75% occurring once. The germline V gene has CDR1 SGDLS and CDR2 YYNGEE. Trimming took 4 bases from V and 1 from J, leaving 2 bases between them. The CDR3 loop spans 11 amino acids. This sequence originates from a man aged 35-49 years with gastric cancer. The specimen comprised peripheral blood, sampled from a patient treated with photon-based radiotherapy. The gene calls are TRBV9 and TRBJ1-2, with D uncertain. CDR3 sequence: CASSLNYGYTF. CDR3 coding DNA: TGTGCCAGCAGCCTTAACTATGGCTACACCTTC.